The clone carrying this TCR beta chain was counted only a few times. The CDR3 has 17 residues. Trimming removed 3 bases from V and 0 bases from J; junction bases left unmatched: 10. This record belongs to a study of T-cell reconstitution after alpha-beta-depleted transplantation in children. Unique molecular identifiers were used in preparing the TCRbeta library. In TCRdb, the PCR reads were re-called with MiXCR into one record per CDR3 protein. The data hold hundreds of thousands of distinct CDR3 sequences, with roughly 17% observed a single time. The sequenced sample was PBMCs from the stem cell graft donor, obtained from the stem cell graft. The origin of this receptor is a human donor who donated a stem cell graft to a child with acute myeloid leukemia. This rearrangement joins TRBV7-1 to TRBJ1-1; TRBD1 aligns across 7 bases. TRBV7-1 is an ORF, with its function uncertain. CDR3 DNA: TGTGCCAGCAGCTCTGCTGACAGGGTGTACATGAACACTGAAGCTTTCTTT. Amino acid sequence: CASSSADRVYMNTEAFF.